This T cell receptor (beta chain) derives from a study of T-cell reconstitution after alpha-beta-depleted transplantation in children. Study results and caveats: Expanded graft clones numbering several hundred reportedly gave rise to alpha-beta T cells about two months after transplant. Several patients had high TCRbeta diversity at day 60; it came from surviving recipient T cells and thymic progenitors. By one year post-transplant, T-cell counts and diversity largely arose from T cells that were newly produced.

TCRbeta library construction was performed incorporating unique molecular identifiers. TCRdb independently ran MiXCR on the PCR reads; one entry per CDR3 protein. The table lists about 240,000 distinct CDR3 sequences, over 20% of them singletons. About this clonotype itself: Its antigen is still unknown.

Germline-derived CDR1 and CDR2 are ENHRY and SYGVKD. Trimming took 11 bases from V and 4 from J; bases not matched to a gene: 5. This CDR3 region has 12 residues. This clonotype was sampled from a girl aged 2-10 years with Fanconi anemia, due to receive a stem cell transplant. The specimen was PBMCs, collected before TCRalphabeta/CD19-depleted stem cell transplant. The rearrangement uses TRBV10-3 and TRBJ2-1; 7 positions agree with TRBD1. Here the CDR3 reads CAARDRYNEQFF. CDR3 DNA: TGTGCCGCCCGGGACAGATACAATGAGCAGTTCTTC.